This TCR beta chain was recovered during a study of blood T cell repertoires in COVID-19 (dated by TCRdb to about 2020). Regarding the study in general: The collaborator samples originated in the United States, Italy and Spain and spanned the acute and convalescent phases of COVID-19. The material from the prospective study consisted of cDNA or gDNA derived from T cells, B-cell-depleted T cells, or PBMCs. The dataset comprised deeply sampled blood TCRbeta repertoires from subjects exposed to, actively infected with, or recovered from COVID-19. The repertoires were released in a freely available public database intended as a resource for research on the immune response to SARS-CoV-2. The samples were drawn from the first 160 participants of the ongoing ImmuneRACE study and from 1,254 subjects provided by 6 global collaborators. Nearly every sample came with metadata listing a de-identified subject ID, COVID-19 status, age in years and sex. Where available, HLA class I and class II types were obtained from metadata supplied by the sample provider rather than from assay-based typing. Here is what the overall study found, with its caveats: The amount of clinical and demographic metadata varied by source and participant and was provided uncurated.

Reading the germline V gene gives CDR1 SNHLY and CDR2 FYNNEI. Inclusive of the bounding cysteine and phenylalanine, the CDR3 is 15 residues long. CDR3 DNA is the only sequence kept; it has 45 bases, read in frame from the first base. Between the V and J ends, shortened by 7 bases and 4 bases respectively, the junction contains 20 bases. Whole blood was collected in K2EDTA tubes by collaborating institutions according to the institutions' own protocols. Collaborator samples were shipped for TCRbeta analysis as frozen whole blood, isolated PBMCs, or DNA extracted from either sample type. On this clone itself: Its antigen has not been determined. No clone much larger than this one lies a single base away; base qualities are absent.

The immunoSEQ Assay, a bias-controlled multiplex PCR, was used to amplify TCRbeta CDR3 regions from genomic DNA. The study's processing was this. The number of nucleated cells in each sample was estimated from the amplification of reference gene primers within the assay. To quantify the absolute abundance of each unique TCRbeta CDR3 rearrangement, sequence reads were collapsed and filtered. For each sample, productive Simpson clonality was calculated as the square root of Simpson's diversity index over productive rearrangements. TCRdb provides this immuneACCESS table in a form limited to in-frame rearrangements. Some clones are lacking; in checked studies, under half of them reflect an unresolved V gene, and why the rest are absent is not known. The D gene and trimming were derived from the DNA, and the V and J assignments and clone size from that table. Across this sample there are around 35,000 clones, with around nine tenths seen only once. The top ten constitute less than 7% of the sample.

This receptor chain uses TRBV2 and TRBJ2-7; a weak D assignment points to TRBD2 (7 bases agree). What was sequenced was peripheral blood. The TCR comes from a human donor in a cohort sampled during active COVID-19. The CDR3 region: CASTPRGGGIYEQYF. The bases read TGTGCCAGCACTCCTCGGGGAGGGGGGATTTACGAGCAGTACTTC.